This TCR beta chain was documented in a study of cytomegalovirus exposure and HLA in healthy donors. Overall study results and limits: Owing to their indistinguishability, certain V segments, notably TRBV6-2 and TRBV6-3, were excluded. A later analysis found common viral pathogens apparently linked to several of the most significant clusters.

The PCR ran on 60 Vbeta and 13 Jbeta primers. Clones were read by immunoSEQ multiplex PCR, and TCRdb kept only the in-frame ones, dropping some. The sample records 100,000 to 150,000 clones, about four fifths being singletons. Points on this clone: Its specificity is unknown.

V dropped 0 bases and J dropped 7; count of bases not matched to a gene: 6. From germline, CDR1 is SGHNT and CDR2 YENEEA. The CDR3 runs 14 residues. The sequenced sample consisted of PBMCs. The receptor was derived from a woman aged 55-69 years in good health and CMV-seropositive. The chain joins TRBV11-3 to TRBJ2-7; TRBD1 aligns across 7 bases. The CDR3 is CASSLERGRGEQYF. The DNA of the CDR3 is TGTGCCAGCAGCTTAGAAAGGGGGCGAGGGGAGCAGTACTTC. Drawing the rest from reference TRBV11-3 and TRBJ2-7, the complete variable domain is EAGVVQSPRYKIIEKKQPVAFWCNPISGHNTLYWYLQNLGQGPELLIRYENEEAVDDSQLPKDRFSAERLKGVDSTLKIQPAELGDSAVYLCASSLERGRGEQYFGPGTRLTVT.